The T cell receptor beta chain described here comes from a study of blood T cell repertoires in COVID-19. The data were produced by immunoSEQ multiplex PCR, yet TCRdb's version contains in-frame clones alone and is incomplete. The sample holds more than 300,000 clones; approximately 87% are singletons and the top ten take more than 9%. The CDR3 is made up of 16 amino acids. Germline trimming cut 6 bases from V and 4 bases from J; bases unmatched to any gene: 13. Germline CDR1 reads MNHEY; CDR2 reads SMNVEV (reference sequence). The sample taken for sequencing was peripheral blood. This chain connects TRBV27 to TRBJ2-7; 9 nucleotides line up with TRBD2. This receptor was taken from a woman aged 25 to 39 with COVID-19, enrolled during active disease. The CDR3 DNA reads as TGTGCCAGCAGCGAGATAGCGGGGGCGCCTCAATACGAGCAGTACTTC. It is translated as CASSEIAGAPQYEQYF.